What follows is one TCR beta chain and its context. What it binds is not known. This entry is derived from a study of T cell repertoires in cytomegalovirus infection. The wider study: Signatures in public TCR beta sequences pointed to both CMV infection and matching HLA type.

V gave up 1 base and J gave up 8 bases, with 14 bases separating them. The CDR3 is made up of 13 amino acids. Germline V lookup: CDR1 DFQATT, CDR2 SNEGSKA (reference sequence). TCRdb passed the reads through MiXCR, listing each CDR3 protein once. The table shows approximately 300,000 distinct CDR3 sequences, with almost 30% occurring only once. The material was cultured PBMCs, obtained from culture after CMV antigen stimulation. The gene calls are TRBV20-1 and TRBJ1-2; possible D gene TRBD1, 5 bases. The sequence came from a human donor in good health (CMV status not recorded). Some clones in this sample may be carry-over from other donors' samples. CDR3: CSARGGTTGGYTF. CDR3 in DNA: TGCAGTGCTAGAGGTGGGACGACGGGGGGCTACACCTTC.